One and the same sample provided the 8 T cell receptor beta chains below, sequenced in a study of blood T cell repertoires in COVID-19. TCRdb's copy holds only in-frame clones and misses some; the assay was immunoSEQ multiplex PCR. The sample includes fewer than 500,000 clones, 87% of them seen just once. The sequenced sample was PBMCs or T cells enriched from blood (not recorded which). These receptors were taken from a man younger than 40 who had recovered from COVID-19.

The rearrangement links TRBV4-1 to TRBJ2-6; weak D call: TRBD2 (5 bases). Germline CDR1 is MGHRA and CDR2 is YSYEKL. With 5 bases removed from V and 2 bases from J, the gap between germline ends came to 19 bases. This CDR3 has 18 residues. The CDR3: CASSERVTINTGANVLTF. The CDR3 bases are TGCGCCAGCAGCGAGAGGGTCACGATCAACACTGGGGCCAACGTCCTGACTTTC.

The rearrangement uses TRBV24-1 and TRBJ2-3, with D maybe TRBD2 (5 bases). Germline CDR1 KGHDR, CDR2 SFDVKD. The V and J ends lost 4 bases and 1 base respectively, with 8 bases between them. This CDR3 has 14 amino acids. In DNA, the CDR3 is TGTGCCACCAGTGACGCCGGGGGCACAGATACGCAGTATTTT. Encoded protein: CATSDAGGTDTQYF.

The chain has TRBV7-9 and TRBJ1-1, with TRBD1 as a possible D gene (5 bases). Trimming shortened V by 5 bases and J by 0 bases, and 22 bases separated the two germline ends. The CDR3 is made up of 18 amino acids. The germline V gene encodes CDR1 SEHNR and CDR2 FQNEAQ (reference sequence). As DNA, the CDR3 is TGTGCCAGCAGCCGCCCAATCCCGGGACTTGATATGAACACTGAAGCTTTCTTT. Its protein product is CASSRPIPGLDMNTEAFF.

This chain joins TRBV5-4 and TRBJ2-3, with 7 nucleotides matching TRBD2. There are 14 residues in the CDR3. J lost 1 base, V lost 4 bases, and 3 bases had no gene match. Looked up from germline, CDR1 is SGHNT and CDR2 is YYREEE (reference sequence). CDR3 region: CASSVRGGTDTQYF. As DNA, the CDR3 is TGTGCCAGCAGCGTACGGGGGGGCACAGATACGCAGTATTTT.

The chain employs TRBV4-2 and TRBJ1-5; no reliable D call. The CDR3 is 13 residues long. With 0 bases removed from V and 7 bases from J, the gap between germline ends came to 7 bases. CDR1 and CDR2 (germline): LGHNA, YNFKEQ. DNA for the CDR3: TGTGCCAGCAGCCAAGAACGACAACAGCCCCAGCATTTT. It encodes CASSQERQQPQHF.

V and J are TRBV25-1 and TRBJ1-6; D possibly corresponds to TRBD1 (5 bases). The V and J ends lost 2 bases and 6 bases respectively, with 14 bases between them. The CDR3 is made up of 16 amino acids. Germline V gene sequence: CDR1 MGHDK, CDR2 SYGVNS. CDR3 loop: CASSEVGGRANSPLHF. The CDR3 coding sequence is TGTGCCAGCAGTGAAGTGGGGGGAAGGGCTAATTCACCCCTCCACTTT.

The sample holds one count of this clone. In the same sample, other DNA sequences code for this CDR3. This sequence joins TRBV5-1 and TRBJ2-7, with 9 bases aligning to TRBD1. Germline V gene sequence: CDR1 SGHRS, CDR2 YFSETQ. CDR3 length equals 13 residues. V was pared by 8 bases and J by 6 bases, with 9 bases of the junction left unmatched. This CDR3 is CASRTGTGPEQYF. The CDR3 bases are TGCGCCAGTAGAACCGGGACAGGGCCCGAGCAGTACTTC.

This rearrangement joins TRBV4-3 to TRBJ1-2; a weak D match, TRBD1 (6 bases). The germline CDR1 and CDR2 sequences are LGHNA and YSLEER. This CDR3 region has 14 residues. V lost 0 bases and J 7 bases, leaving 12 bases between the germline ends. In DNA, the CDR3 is TGCGCCAGCAGCCAAGACAGGGGCGCAAGTGGCTACACCTTC. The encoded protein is CASSQDRGASGYTF.